This T cell receptor (beta chain) was captured in a study of cytomegalovirus exposure and HLA in healthy donors. Findings of the study overall: Later genetic work tied a missense DCLRE1C variant to beta-chain V and J trimming. Researchers catalogued approximately 170 TCR beta chains as cytomegalovirus-associated. A later analysis found common viral pathogens apparently linked to several of the most significant clusters.

With regard to this clone: Its antigen remains unknown.

It was with 60 Vbeta and 13 Jbeta primers that the PCR ran. Authors' methods: Per a later analysis, the number of unique TCR beta chains was roughly 80 million, of which about 11 million were shared. Method: immunoSEQ multiplex PCR; TCRdb's copy keeps in-frame clones and lacks some. V, J and clone size reflect that table, while D and trimming were determined from the DNA. The sample data list 200,000 to 250,000 clones. The material sequenced was PBMCs. The clonotype comes from a young woman in good health and CMV-seropositive.

The CDR3 loop is CASSLLAGEQTQYF. CDR3 in DNA: TGTGCCAGCAGTCTTTTAGCGGGGGAGCAGACCCAGTACTTC. This sequence joins TRBV2 and TRBJ2-5, with TRBD2 identical over 9 bases. The CDR3 is 14 residues long. Germline CDR1 reads SNHLY; CDR2 reads FYNNEI. With V trimmed by 5 bases and J by 6 bases, 7 bases remained unmatched. Drawing the rest from reference TRBV2 and TRBJ2-5, the complete variable domain is EPEVTQTPSHQVTQMGQEVILRCVPISNHLYFYWYRQILGQKVEFLVSFYNNEISEKSEIFDDQFSVERPDGSNFTLKIRSTKLEDSAMYFCASSLLAGEQTQYFGPGTRLLVL.